The 2 T cell receptor beta chains below were found in one sample sequenced in a study of T cells in Graves' hyperthyroidism and ophthalmopathy. The CDR3 regions of TCR beta were amplified from RNA transcripts. RT-PCR in the first round (using the HTBI primer set) targeted the TCR CDR3. MiXCR, run by TCRdb on the multiplex PCR reads, gives a single entry per CDR3 protein. The table lists hundreds of thousands of distinct CDR3 sequences, under 20% of them singletons. The material sequenced was blood. The receptors stem from a woman aged 45-60 years with Graves' hyperthyroidism that later progressed to Graves' ophthalmopathy.

This clonotype was detected only a few times. V and J are TRBV12-3 or TRBV12-4 and TRBJ1-6, with 8 nucleotides matching TRBD1. CDR3 length: 14 amino acids. The V and J ends lost 4 bases and 6 bases, in that order; junction bases with no gene match: 2. The CDR3 loop is CASSWTGINSPLHF. The CDR3 DNA sequence: TGTGCCAGCAGTTGGACAGGGATTAATTCACCCCTCCACTTT.

This chain connects TRBV11-3 to TRBJ1-2, with TRBD1 matching over 7 bases. Germline values: CDR1 SGHNT, CDR2 YENEEA. The CDR3 totals 15 residues. The ends lost 4 bases at V and 6 bases at J; junction bases unmatched: 11. The CDR3 reads CASSSRDSGWDGYTF. Here the CDR3 DNA reads TGTGCCAGCAGCTCCCGGGACAGTGGTTGGGATGGCTACACCTTC.